The 3 T cell receptor beta chains listed next were all sequenced from one sample in a study of long-term antiretroviral therapy in people with HIV. At survey level, the immunoSEQ assay was run in its v3.0 version. Clones were read by immunoSEQ multiplex PCR, and TCRdb kept only the in-frame ones, dropping some. The sample carries about 48,000 clones, about 81% recorded once. The sequences come from unsorted PBMCs, collected 0.8 years after starting antiretroviral therapy. The receptor source for this set is a young woman with HIV.

This chain uses TRBV6-1 with TRBJ2-7, with TRBD1 identical over 7 bases. V was pared by 5 bases and J by 2 bases, with 9 bases of the junction left unmatched. Per germline, CDR1 MNHNS and CDR2 SASEGT. The CDR3 loop spans 15 amino acids. CDR3 loop: CASSSGQAGPYEQYF. The DNA for the CDR3 is TGTGCCAGCAGTTCCGGACAGGCCGGGCCCTACGAGCAGTACTTC.

The rearrangement links TRBV18 to TRBJ1-2; D gene ambiguous. The CDR3 totals 14 residues. V shed 0 bases and J shed 8 bases, with 13 bases lying between them. Germline CDR1 and CDR2: KGHSH and LQKENI. The CDR3 DNA reads TGTGCCAGCTCACCACCGAATGGGGTGGAAGGCTACACCTTC. Its protein is CASSPPNGVEGYTF.

The chain has TRBV28 and TRBJ2-7, with D tentatively TRBD2 (5 bases). The V and J ends lost 7 bases and 7 bases respectively, with 14 bases between them. Looked up from germline, CDR1 is MDHEN and CDR2 is SYDVKM. CDR3 length equals 12 residues. This CDR3 reads CASTFAEGEQYF. The CDR3 DNA reads TGTGCCAGCACTTTTGCTGAGGGAGAGCAGTACTTC.